A selection of T cell receptor beta chains follows, all from one sample in a study of immune characterization of retroperitoneal liposarcoma. Each CDR3 protein is one row after TCRdb ran MiXCR on the PCR reads. The sample yields roughly 9,800 distinct CDR3 sequences, less than 40% seen once. The sequenced sample consisted of tumor tissue. Receptor source: a male donor with retroperitoneal liposarcoma. CDR3s include the opening cysteine and the closing phenylalanine or tryptophan. The D gene is left open where the match is weak. A row's size may be missing; if present it is once, few, many or a size class.

CDR3nt | CDR3aa | abundance | v_gene | d_gene | j_gene
TGTGCCAGCAGTTCCGGGACAGGGGGCAATGAGCAGTACTTC | CASSSGTGGNEQYF | NA | TRBV6-1 | TRBD1 | TRBJ2-4
TGTGCCAGCGTCTGGACAGGACGAGAGACCCAGTACTTC | CASVWTGRETQYF | medium-sized | TRBV6-1 | TRBD1 | TRBJ2-5
TGTGCCAGCAGCTTAGCGGGCGCACACACACACGGAGATACGCAGTATTTT | CASSLAGAHTHGDTQYF | many | TRBV7-6 | NA | TRBJ2-3
TGTGCCAGCAGCTTAGCGCAATGGACAGGCCGCCACAATGAAAAACTGTTTTTT | CASSLAQWTGRHNEKLFF | once | TRBV7-8 | TRBD1 | TRBJ1-4
TGTGCCAGCAGTAGCGGGACAGGGGGAAACACCATATATTTT | CASSSGTGGNTIYF | once | TRBV12-3/TRBV12-4 | TRBD1 | TRBJ1-3
TGTGCCAGCAGCTGGACGCCGGGCGAGACCCAGTTCTTC | CASSWTPGETQFF | NA | TRBV11-2 | NA | TRBJ2-1
TGTGCCAGCAGTTTTTATTTTAGCAATCAGCCCCAGCATTTT | CASSFYFSNQPQHF | medium-sized | TRBV27 | NA | TRBJ1-5
TGTGCCAGCAGTTTCCCCGGGGGGGCAGCTTTCTTT | CASSFPGGAAFF | many | TRBV7-8 | NA | TRBJ1-1
TGCGCCAGCAGCTTGGGGCAGGGAGCCTACGAGCAGTACTTC | CASSLGQGAYEQYF | NA | TRBV5-1 | NA | TRBJ2-7
TGTGCCAGCAGTTACACCTCGACAGGACTAGGAGAGCAGTTCTTC | CASSYTSTGLGEQFF | NA | TRBV6-5 | NA | TRBJ2-1
TGTGCCAGCAGTCGTACCGGGACTAGGGGAGATTACGAGCAGTTCTTC | CASSRTGTRGDYEQFF | many | TRBV6-1 | TRBD2 | TRBJ2-1
TGTGCCAGCAGCTTTAACGGGGGCTTTGAGCAGTTCTTC | CASSFNGGFEQFF | medium-sized | TRBV7-2 | NA | TRBJ2-1
TGTGCCAGCAGTTACATGGGACAGGGGCTAAGTAACTATGGCTACACCTTC | CASSYMGQGLSNYGYTF | many | TRBV6-6 | TRBD1 | TRBJ1-2
TGTGCCAGCAGTTACAGGGTGAAAAACATTCAGTACTTC | CASSYRVKNIQYF | once | TRBV6-6 | NA | TRBJ2-4
TGTGCCAGCACCAGCGGGGGCACAGATACGCAGTATTTT | CASTSGGTDTQYF | NA | TRBV6-1 | TRBD2 | TRBJ2-3
TGTGCCAGCAGTTTAGGGGAGACCCAGTACTTC | CASSLGETQYF | NA | TRBV12-3/TRBV12-4 | NA | TRBJ2-5
TGTGCCAGCAGCTTAGGTGGTAGCGGGTCTCAAGAGACCCAGTACTTC | CASSLGGSGSQETQYF | medium-sized | TRBV7-2 | TRBD2 | TRBJ2-5
TGTGCCAGCAGCTTAGACAGTGAGACCCAGTACTTC | CASSLDSETQYF | few | TRBV7-8 | NA | TRBJ2-5
TGTGCCAGCATCGAAGACAGGGCAGCGTACGAGCAGTACTTC | CASIEDRAAYEQYF | NA | TRBV6-6 | TRBD1 | TRBJ2-7